Sequencing of this T cell receptor (beta chain) was carried out in a study of early stage breast cancer tumors (dated by TCRdb to between 2016 and 2019). In terms of the full investigation: Of the 15 to 20 invasive breast tumors, about a dozen were found to be estrogen receptor-positive, progesterone receptor-positive and HER2-negative. On average, each sample had 8 to 10-fold read coverage. Across all samples, about 3,000,000 templates representing around 1 million unique clonotypes were detected. About 70% of the 12 ER+/PR+/HER2- tumors were invasive ductal carcinomas, while the other four were invasive lobular carcinomas. Summary of the overall study and its limitations: Enriched TCRB sequences shared across patients were found to be mostly commonly generated sequences that were unlikely to play an important role in the tumor microenvironment. The small cohort size prevented analysis by tumor subtype. Compared with adjacent normal breast tissue, tumors had roughly 2.5-fold higher T cell density and higher clonality. Repertoires from blood and normal breast were more alike than repertoires from blood and tumor, and in about 85% of the 16 patients, comparing each tissue with blood separated tumor from normal. Chain pairing and functional markers such as CD4, CD8 and FOXP3 were not captured by bulk genomic DNA sequencing of unsorted cells.

Notes on this clone: The antigen it binds to is not known. Base qualities are not at hand, and no much larger clone is one base apart.

The study profiled bulk TCR beta-chain repertoires in matched peripheral blood, tumor and adjacent normal breast tissue taken from about 15 patients with early-stage breast cancer. Before surgery, roughly 4.5-10 mL of whole blood was collected in EDTA tubes and processed within 2 hours. Peripheral blood mononuclear cells were isolated by Ficoll-Paque centrifugation in SepMate-50 tubes. PBMCs were cryopreserved in roughly 90% FBS with about 10% DMSO in aliquots of roughly 1.8 to 4.5 million cells and stored in liquid nitrogen. Genomic DNA was extracted with the Qiagen AllPrep DNA/RNA Mini kit. Each sample was amplified in two independent genomic DNA replicates, using around 0.55 ug for blood and roughly 1.5 ug for tumor or normal breast. Following the manufacturer's instructions, the ImmunoSeq Intro kit was used to carry out TCRB sequencing on genomic DNA. Multiplex PCR was run for roughly 33 cycles using proprietary primers and spike-in control sequences for absolute quantification. An 87-bp fragment spanning the CDR3 and flanking V and J genes was sequenced with single-end 150-bp reads. Each lane of an Illumina MiSeq running version 3.0 chemistry carried seven multiplexed samples, with two replicates apiece. Regarding the original processing steps: Raw data were processed with the vendor's proprietary pipeline, and both replicates were merged into a single result per sample. To define clonotypes, the study grouped productive rearrangements that shared the V-gene family, CDR3 amino acid sequence and J-gene segment. Clonality was calculated as 1 minus the normalized Shannon entropy (Pielou evenness) of TCRB abundances. T cell density was estimated as total templates divided by the number of input cells, with the number of input cells inferred from the DNA input amount. Recon, run with its default parameters, was used to estimate overall repertoire diversity and clonality. Clonotypes with over 0.1% abundance in tumor and at least 32-fold higher abundance in tumor than in normal breast were defined as tumor-enriched. TCRdb holds this immuneACCESS table with in-frame rearrangements only. Some clones are missing; in checked studies, unresolved V genes explain under half, and the rest has no known cause. The V and J calls and clone size were taken over from that table, and D and trimming were inferred from the DNA. This sample has about 50,000 clones in its table, and 65% to 80% of those were observed once. Roughly 3.4% of the sample goes to the ten largest clones.

Clipping removes 0 bases from V and 0 bases from J, with 2 as the unmatched junction base count. The CDR3 has 16 amino acids, counting the end cysteine and phenylalanine. Left in the record is the CDR3 DNA by itself, 48 bases read in frame from the first base. Via the germline V gene, CDR1 is MNHEY and CDR2 SVGAGI. The sequenced sample was blood. The sequence was collected from a person aged 30-39 years with breast cancer. Recombination connected TRBV6-5 to TRBJ2-3, and 8 bases in between align with TRBD2. In nucleotide form, the sequence is TGTGCCAGCAGTTACTCGTCGGGGGGGAGCACAGATACGCAGTATTTT. This sequence encodes CASSYSSGGSTDTQYF.